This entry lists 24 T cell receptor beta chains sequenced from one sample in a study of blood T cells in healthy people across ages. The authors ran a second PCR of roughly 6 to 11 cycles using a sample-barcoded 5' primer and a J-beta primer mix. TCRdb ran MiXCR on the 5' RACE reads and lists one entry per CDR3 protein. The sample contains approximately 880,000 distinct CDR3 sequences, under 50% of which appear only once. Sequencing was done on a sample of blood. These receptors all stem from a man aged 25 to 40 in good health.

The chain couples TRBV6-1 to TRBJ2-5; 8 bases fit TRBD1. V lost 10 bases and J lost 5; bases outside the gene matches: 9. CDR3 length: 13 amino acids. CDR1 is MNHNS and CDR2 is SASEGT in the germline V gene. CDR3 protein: CANRNRGIETQYF. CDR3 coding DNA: TGTGCCAACAGAAACAGGGGGATCGAGACCCAGTACTTC.

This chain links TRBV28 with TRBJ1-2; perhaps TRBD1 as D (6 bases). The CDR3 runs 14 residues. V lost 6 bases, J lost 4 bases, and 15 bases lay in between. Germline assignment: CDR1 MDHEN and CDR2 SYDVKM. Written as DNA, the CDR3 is TGTGCCAGCAGAATCCGGACAGCTACCTATGGCTACACCTTC. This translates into CASRIRTATYGYTF.

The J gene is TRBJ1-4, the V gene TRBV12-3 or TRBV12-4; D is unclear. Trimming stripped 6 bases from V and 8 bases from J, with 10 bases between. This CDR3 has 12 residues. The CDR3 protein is CASSQPPEKLFF. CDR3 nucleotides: TGTGCCAGCAGCCAACCTCCCGAAAAACTGTTTTTT.

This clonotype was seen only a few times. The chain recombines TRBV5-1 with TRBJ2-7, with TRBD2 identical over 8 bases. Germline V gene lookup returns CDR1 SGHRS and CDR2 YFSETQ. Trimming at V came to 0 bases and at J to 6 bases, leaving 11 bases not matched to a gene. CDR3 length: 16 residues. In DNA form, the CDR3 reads TGCGCCAGCAGCTTGGGTTCCTCGGGGACTAGGACCGAGCAGTACTTC. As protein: CASSLGSSGTRTEQYF.

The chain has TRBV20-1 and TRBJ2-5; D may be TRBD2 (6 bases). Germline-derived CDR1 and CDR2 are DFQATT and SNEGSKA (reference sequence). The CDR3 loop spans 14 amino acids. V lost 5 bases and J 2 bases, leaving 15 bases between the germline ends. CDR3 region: CSAPPAGPQETQYF. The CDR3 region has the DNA TGCAGTGCTCCCCCAGCGGGTCCTCAAGAGACCCAGTACTTC.

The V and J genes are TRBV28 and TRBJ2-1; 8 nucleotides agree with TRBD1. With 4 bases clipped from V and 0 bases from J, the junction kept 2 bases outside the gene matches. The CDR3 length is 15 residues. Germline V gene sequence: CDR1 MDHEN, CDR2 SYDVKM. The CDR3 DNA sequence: TGTGCCAGCAGTTGGACAGGGAACTCCTACAATGAGCAGTTCTTC. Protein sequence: CASSWTGNSYNEQFF.

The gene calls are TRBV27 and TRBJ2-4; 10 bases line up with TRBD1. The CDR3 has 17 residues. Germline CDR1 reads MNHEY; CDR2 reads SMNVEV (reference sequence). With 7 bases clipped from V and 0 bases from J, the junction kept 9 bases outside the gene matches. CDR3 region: CASTGGGTGVAKNIQYF. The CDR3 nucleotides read TGTGCCAGCACTGGAGGGGGGACAGGGGTAGCCAAAAACATTCAGTACTTC.

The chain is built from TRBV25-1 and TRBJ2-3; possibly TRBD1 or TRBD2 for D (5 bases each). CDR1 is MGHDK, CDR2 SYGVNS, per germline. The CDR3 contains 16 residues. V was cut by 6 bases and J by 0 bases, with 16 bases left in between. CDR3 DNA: TGTGCCAGCAGAGAACCCCCGGGGCGTAGCACAGATACGCAGTATTTT. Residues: CASREPPGRSTDTQYF.

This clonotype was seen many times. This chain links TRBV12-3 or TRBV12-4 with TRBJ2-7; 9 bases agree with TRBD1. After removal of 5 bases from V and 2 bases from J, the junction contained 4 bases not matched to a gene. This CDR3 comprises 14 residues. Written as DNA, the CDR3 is TGTGCCAGCAGTCCTGGGACAGGGACCTACGAGCAGTACTTC. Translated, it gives CASSPGTGTYEQYF.

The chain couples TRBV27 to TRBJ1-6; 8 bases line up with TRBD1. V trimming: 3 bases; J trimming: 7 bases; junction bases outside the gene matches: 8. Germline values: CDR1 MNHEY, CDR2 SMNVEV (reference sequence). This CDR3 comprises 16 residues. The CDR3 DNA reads TGTGCCAGCAGTTTGCCCCCTCCAGGGGGCAATTCACCCCTCCACTTT. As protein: CASSLPPPGGNSPLHF.

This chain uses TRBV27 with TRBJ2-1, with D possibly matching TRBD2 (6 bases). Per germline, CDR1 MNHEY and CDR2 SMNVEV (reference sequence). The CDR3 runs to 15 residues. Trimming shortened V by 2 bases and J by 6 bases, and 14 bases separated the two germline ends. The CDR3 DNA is TGTGCCAGCAGTTTAATACTAGCAGCCGGCAATGAGCAGTTCTTC. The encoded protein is CASSLILAAGNEQFF.

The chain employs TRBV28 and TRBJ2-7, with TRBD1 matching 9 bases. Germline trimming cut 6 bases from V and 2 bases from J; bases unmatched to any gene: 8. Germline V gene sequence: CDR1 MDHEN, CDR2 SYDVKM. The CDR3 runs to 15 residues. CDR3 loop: CASRYPGTGPYEQYF. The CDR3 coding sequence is TGTGCCAGCAGGTACCCTGGGACAGGGCCCTACGAGCAGTACTTC.

CDR3 protein: CASSESLVGQGENGYTF. The CDR3 coding sequence is TGTGCCAGCAGTGAATCGTTGGTAGGACAGGGGGAAAATGGCTACACCTTC. This chain joins TRBV6-1 and TRBJ1-2; 10 bases line up with TRBD1. The ends lost 2 bases at V and 6 bases at J; junction bases unmatched: 12. CDR1 and CDR2 from the germline V gene are MNHNS and SASEGT. CDR3 size: 17 residues.

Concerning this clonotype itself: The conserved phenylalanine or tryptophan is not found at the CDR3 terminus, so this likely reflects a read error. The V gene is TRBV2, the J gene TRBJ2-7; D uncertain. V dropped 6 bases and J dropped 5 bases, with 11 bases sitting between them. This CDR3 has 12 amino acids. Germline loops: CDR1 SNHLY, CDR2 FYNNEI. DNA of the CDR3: TGTGCCAGCAGAAGGGAAACCCACGAGCAGTACTTA. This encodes CASRRETHEQYL.

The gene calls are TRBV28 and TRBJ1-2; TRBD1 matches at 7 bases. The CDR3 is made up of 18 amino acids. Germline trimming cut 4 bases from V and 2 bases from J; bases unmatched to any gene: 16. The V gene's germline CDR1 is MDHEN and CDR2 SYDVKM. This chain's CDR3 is CASSSGQTNKGLNYGYTF. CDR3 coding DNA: TGTGCCAGCAGTTCGGGACAGACTAACAAAGGACTAAACTATGGCTACACCTTC.

The CDR3 DNA is TGTGCCAGCAGCCCCGGACTAGCGGGGGGAGGAGATACGCAGTATTTT. Protein product: CASSPGLAGGGDTQYF. This chain links TRBV6-4 with TRBJ2-3; 14 bases are shared with TRBD2. CDR1 and CDR2 (germline): MRHNA, SNTAGT. CDR3 size: 16 residues. The V gene end was trimmed by 6 bases and the J gene end by 5 bases; junction bases not matched to a gene: 7.

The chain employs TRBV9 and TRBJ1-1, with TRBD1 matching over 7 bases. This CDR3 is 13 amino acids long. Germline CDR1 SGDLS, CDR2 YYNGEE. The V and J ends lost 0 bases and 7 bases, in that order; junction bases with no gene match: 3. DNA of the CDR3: TGTGCCAGCAGCGTAGGAGGGACAGTTGAAGCTTTCTTT. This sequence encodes CASSVGGTVEAFF.

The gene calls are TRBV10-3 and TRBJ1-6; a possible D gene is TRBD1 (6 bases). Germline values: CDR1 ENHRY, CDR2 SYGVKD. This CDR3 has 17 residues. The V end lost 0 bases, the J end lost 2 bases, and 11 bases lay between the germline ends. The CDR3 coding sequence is TGTGCCATCAGTGAGTCGGGGAGGGGGACCTATAATTCACCCCTCCACTTT. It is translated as CAISESGRGTYNSPLHF.

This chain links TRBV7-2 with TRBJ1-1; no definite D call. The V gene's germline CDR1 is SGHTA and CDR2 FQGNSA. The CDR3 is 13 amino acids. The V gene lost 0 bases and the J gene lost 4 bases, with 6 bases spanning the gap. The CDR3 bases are TGTGCCAGCAGCTTAGCGACCGCCACTGAAGCTTTCTTT. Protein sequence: CASSLATATEAFF.

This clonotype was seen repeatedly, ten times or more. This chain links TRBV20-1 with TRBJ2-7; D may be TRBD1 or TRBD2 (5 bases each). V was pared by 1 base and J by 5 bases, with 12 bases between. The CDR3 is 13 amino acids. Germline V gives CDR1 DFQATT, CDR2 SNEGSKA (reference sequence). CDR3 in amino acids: CSARVGGINEQYF. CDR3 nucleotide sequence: TGCAGTGCTAGAGTTGGGGGAATAAACGAGCAGTACTTC.

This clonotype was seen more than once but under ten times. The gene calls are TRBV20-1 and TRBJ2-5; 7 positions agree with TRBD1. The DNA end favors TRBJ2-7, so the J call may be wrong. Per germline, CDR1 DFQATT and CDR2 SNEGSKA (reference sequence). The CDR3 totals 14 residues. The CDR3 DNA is TGCAGTGCTGCCGTGACAGGGATTGGCTACGAGCAGTACTTC. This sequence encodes CSAAVTGIGYEQYF.

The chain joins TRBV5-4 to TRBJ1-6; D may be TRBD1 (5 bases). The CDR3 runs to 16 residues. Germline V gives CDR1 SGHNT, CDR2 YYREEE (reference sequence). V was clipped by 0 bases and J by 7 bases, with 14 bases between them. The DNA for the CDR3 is TGTGCCAGCAGCTTGGAACCGGCGGGGGGAAATTCACCCCTCCACTTT. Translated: CASSLEPAGGNSPLHF.

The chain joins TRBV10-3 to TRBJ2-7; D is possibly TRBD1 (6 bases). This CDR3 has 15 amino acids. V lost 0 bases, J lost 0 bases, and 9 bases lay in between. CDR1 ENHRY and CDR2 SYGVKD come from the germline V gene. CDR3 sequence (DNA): TGTGCCATCAGTGAGTCGATACAGGGCTCCTACGAGCAGTACTTC. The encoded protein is CAISESIQGSYEQYF.

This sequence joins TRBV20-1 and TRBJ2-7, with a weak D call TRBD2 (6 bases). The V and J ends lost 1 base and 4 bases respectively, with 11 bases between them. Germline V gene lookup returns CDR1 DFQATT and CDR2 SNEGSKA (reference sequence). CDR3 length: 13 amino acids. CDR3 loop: CSARVRAGYEQYF. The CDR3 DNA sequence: TGCAGTGCTAGAGTAAGGGCGGGATACGAGCAGTACTTC.